This TCR beta chain emerged from a study of blood T cells in healthy people across ages. The CDR3 spans 14 residues. The germline CDR1 and CDR2 sequences are DFQATT and SNEGSKA (reference sequence). With regard to this clonotype: Its cognate antigen is unknown.

Study results and limitations: Estimated diversity across one million T cells was deemed an underestimate.

A second PCR of 7 to 11 cycles used a sample-barcoded 5' primer and a J-beta primer mix. Each of the cDNA molecules was tagged by a template-switch adaptor with 12 random nucleotides. The study obtained at least 3 million CDR3-containing paired-end reads from every sample. Each CDR3 protein is one row after TCRdb ran MiXCR on the 5' RACE reads. The sample includes approximately 880,000 distinct CDR3 sequences, about 48% of them seen just once. Each donor supplied roughly 9.1 milliliters of peripheral blood. The chain combines TRBV20-1 with TRBJ2-7; the D gene could be TRBD1 or TRBD2 (5 bases each). The end of the DNA aligns better with TRBJ2-5, so the J call may be wrong. The sample was blood. This receptor was obtained from a man aged 30 to 39 in good health. CDR3 in amino acids: CSAAPGQGYETQYF. Here the CDR3 DNA reads TGCAGTGCAGCGCCGGGGCAGGGCTACGAGACCCAGTACTTC.